This TCR beta chain was captured by sequencing in a study of monozygotic twins with inflammatory bowel disease. CDR1 and CDR2 (germline): SSHAT, FNYEAQ (reference sequence). This CDR3 is built from 17 residues. Findings of the study overall: Perhaps reflecting limited power, concordant and discordant twins did not differ in repertoire similarity. Relative to healthy twins, IBD patients had fewer clonotypes in common with others, a gap that was especially apparent with disease activity.

About this clonotype itself: Antigen specificity is unknown.

Eight separate reactions for every sample produced the cDNA. Template-switch reactions added UMIs with a 6-nucleotide sample barcode. Each CDR3 protein gets one entry in TCRdb, which reprocessed the 5' RACE reads and gives no DNA. This sample's clone table lists 150,000 to 200,000 distinct CDR3 sequences. This chain joins TRBV7-7 and TRBJ2-2; TCRdb returns TRBD2, unconfirmable since there is no DNA. This TCR was sampled from a human donor with ulcerative colitis or Crohn's disease, or a healthy co-twin of an affected twin (not recorded which). The sequenced sample consisted of blood. CDR3 in amino acids: CASSSSGTILNTGELFF.